This note documents a single T cell receptor (beta chain) sequence. Original handling: Reference gene primer amplification gave estimated nucleated cell counts. Repertoires were generated with immunoSEQ multiplex PCR, while TCRdb's copy carries only in-frame clones and drops some. V and J calls and clone size follow that table, whereas D and trimming were derived from the DNA. This sample has about 120,000 clones, with 75% to 90% found just once. The data derive from a study of blood T cell repertoires in COVID-19. Across the study: COVID-19 samples collected from the United States, Italy and Spain covered acute and convalescent phases. In each case, the material was cDNA or gDNA derived from T cells, B-cell-depleted T cells, or PBMCs.

With 5 bases removed from V and 2 bases from J, the gap between germline ends came to 16 bases. The germline V gene has CDR1 SNHLY and CDR2 FYNNEI. This CDR3 has 16 residues. Material for sequencing was peripheral blood. The TCR sequence derives from a human donor with acute or convalescent COVID-19. The donor label of this sample is uncertain. This rearrangement joins TRBV2 to TRBJ1-5; tentative D call: TRBD1 (5 bases). The CDR3 region is CASSPPGGHGNQPQHF. The CDR3 bases are TGTGCCAGCAGTCCCCCGGGGGGTCATGGCAATCAGCCCCAGCATTTT. The full variable domain, with the rest looked up from reference TRBV2 and TRBJ1-5, is EPEVTQTPSHQVTQMGQEVILRCVPISNHLYFYWYRQILGQKVEFLVSFYNNEISEKSEIFDDQFSVERPDGSNFTLKIRSTKLEDSAMYFCASSPPGGHGNQPQHFGDGTRLSIL.